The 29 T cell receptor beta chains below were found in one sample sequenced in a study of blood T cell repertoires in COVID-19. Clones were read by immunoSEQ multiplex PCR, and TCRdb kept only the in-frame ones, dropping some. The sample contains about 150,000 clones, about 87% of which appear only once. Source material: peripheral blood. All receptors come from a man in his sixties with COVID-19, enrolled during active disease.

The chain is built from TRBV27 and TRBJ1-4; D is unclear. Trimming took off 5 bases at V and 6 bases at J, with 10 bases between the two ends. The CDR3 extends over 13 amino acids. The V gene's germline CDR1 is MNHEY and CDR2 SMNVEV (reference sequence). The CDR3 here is CASSVARYEKLFF. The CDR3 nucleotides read TGTGCCAGCAGTGTGGCTCGATATGAAAAACTGTTTTTT. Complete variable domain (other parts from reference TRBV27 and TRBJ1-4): EAQVTQNPRYLITVTGKKLTVTCSQNMNHEYMSWYRQDPGLGLRQIYYSMNVEVTDKGDVPEGYKVSRKEKRNFPLILESPSPNQTSLYFCASSVARYEKLFFGSGTQLSVL.

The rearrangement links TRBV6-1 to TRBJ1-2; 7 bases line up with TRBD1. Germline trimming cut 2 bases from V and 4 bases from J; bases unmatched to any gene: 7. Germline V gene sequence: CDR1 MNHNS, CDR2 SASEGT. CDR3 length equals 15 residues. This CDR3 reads CASSESLGTAYGYTF. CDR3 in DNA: TGTGCCAGCAGTGAATCACTCGGGACAGCCTATGGCTACACCTTC.

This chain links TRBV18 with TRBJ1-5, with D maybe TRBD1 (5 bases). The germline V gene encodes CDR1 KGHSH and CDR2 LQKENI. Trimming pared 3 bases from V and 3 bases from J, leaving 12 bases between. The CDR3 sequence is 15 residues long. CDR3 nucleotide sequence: TGTGCCAGCTCACCGGCGGGACGGGTCAATCAGCCCCAGCATTTT. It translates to CASSPAGRVNQPQHF.

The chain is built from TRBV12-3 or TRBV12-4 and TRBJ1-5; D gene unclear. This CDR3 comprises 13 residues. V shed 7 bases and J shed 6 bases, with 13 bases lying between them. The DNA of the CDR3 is TGTGCCAGCACCACACACCGGGGTCAGCCCCAGCATTTT. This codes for CASTTHRGQPQHF.

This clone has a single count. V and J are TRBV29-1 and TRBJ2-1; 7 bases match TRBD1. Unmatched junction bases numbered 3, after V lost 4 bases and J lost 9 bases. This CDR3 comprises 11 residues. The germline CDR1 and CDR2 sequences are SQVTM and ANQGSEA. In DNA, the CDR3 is TGCAGCGTTGGACAGGGACCTGAGCAGTTCTTC. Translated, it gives CSVGQGPEQFF.

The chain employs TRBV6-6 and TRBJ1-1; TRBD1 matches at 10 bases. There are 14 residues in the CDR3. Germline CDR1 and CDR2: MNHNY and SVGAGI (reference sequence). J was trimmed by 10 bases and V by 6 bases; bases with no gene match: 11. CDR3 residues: CASSSGQGIIAAFF. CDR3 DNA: TGTGCCAGCAGCTCGGGACAGGGGATAATCGCAGCTTTCTTT.

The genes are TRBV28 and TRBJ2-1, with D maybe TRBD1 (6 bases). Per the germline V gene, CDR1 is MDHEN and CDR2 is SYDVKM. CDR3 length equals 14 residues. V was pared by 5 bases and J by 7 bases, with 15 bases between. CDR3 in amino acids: CASSPLTGKNEQFF. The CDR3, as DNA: TGTGCCAGCAGTCCTTTGACAGGCAAGAATGAGCAGTTCTTC.

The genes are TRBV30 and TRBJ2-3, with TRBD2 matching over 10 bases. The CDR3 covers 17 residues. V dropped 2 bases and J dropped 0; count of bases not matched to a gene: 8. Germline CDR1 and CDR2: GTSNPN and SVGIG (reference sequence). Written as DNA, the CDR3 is TGTGCCTGGAGTAGAGCGGGAGGGTTTTCTAGCACAGATACGCAGTATTTT. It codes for CAWSRAGGFSSTDTQYF.

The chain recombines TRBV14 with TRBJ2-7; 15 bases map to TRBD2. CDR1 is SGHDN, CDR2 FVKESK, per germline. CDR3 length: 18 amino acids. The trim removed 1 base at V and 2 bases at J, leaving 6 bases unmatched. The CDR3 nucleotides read TGTGCCAGCAGCCAAGCCGGGACTAGCGGGAGGAGACCCTACGAGCAGTACTTC. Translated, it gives CASSQAGTSGRRPYEQYF.

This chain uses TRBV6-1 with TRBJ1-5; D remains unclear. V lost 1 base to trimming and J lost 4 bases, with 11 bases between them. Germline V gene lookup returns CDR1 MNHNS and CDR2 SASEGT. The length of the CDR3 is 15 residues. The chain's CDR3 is CASSEGRVVNQPQHF. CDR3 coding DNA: TGTGCCAGCAGTGAAGGGAGGGTAGTTAATCAGCCCCAGCATTTT.

The CDR3 DNA reads TGTGCCAGCCTCTTAAATCGATGGGGCTACACTGAAGCTTTCTTT. Translating it yields CASLLNRWGYTEAFF. This chain uses TRBV28 with TRBJ1-1; weak D call: TRBD1 (5 bases). CDR3 size: 15 residues. V lost 8 bases, J lost 3 bases, and 19 bases lay in between. The germline V gene has CDR1 MDHEN and CDR2 SYDVKM.

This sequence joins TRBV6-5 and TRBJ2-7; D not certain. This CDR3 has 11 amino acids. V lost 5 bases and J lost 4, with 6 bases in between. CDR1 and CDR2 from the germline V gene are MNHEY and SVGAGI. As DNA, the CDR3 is TGTGCCAGCAGTCAAAATTACGAGCAGTACTTC. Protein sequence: CASSQNYEQYF.

CDR3 DNA sequence: TGTGCCAGCAGCCAAGGGGGGGCCCTCCACTTT. This encodes CASSQGGALHF. The chain is built from TRBV3-1 (or the pseudogene TRBV3-2) and TRBJ1-6; D is possibly TRBD1 (5 bases). The CDR3 contains 11 residues. V lost 1 base, J lost 14 bases, and 6 bases lay in between. Germline CDR1 reads LGHDT; CDR2 reads YNNKEL (reference sequence).

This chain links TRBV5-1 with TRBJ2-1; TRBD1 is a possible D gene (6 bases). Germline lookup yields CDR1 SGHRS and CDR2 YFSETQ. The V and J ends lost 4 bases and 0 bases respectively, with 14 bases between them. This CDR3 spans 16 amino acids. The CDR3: CASSRQTGSSYNEQFF. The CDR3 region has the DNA TGCGCCAGCAGCCGACAGACAGGCAGCTCCTACAATGAGCAGTTCTTC.

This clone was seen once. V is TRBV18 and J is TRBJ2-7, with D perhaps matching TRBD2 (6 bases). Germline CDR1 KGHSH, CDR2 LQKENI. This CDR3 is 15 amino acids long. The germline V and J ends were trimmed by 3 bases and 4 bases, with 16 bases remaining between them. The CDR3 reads CASSPGGASIYEQYF. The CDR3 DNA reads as TGTGCCAGCTCACCTGGCGGGGCCTCGATTTACGAGCAGTACTTC.

CDR3 amino acids: CASSHGQGGSPLHF. In nucleotides, the CDR3 is TGTGCCAGCAGCCATGGACAGGGAGGATCACCCCTCCACTTT. V and J are TRBV7-3 and TRBJ1-6; 8 nucleotides align to TRBD1. Germline V gene sequence: CDR1 SGHTA, CDR2 FQGTGA. After removal of 5 bases from V and 10 bases from J, the junction contained 7 bases not matched to a gene. The CDR3 has 14 residues.

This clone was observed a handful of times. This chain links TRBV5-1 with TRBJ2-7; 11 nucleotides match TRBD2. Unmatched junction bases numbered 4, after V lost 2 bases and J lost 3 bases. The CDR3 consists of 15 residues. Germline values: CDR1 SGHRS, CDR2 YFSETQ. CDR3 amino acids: CASSFTSGGFYEQYF. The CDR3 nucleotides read TGCGCCAGCAGCTTTACTAGCGGGGGATTCTACGAGCAGTACTTC.

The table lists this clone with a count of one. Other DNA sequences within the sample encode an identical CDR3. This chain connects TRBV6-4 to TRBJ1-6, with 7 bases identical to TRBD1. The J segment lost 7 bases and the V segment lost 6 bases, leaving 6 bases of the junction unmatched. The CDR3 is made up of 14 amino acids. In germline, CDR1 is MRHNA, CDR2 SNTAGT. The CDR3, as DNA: TGTGCCAGCAGCCGGGACAGACTAAATTCACCCCTCCACTTT. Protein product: CASSRDRLNSPLHF.

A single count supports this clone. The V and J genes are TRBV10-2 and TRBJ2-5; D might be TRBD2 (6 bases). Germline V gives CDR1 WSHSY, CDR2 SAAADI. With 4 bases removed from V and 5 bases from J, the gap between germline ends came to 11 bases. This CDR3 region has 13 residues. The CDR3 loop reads CASSGAGRETQYF. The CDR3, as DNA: TGCGCCAGCAGTGGGGCGGGGCGGGAGACCCAGTACTTC.

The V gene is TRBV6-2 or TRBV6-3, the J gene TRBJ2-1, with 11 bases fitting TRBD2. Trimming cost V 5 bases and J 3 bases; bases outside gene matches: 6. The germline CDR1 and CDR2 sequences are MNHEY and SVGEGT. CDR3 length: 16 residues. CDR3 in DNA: TGTGCCAGCAGTGGAACTAGCGGGAGTGACTACAATGAGCAGTTCTTC. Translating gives CASSGTSGSDYNEQFF.

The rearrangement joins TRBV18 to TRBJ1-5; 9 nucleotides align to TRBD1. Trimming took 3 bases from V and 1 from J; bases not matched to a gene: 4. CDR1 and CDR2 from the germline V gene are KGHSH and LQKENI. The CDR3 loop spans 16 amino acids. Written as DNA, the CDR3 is TGTGCCAGCTCACCGGGGACAGGGTCCAGCAATCAGCCCCAGCATTTT. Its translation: CASSPGTGSSNQPQHF.

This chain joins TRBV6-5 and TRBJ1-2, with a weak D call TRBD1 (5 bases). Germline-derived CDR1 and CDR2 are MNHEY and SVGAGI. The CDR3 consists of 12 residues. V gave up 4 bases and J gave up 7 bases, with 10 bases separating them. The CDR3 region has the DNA TGTGCCAGCAGTTTGAAGGGGCTTGGCTACACCTTC. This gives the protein CASSLKGLGYTF.

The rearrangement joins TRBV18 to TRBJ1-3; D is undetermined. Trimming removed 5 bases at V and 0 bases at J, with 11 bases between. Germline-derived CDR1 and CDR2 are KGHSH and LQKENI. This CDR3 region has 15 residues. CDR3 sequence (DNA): TGTGCCAGCTCAGTGGCGGGAAGCTCTGGAAACACCATATATTTT. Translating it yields CASSVAGSSGNTIYF.

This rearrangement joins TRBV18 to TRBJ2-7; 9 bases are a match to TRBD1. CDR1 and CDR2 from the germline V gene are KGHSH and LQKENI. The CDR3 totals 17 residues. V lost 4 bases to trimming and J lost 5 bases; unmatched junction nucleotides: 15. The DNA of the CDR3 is TGTGCCAGCTCACGACAACCCCGGGGACAGGGTTCCAACGAGCAGTACTTC. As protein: CASSRQPRGQGSNEQYF.

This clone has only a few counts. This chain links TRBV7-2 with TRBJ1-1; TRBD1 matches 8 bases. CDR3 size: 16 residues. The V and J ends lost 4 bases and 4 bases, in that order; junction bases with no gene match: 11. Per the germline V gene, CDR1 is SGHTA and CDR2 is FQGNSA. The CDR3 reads CASSSRQGAVFTEAFF. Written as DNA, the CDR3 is TGTGCCAGCAGCTCCCGCCAGGGGGCTGTGTTCACTGAAGCTTTCTTT.

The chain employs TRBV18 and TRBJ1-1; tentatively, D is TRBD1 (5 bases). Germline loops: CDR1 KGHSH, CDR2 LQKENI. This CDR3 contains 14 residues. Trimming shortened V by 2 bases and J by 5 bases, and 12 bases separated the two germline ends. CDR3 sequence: CASSPGQGWTEAFF. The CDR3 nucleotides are TGTGCCAGCTCACCAGGGCAGGGTTGGACTGAAGCTTTCTTT.

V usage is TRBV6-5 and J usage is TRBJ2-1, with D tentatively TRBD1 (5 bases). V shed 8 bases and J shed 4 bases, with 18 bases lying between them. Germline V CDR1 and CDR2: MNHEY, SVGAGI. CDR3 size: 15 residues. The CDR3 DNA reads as TGTGCCAGCGCTAGGTCGCAGGGTATATACAATGAGCAGTTCTTC. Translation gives CASARSQGIYNEQFF.

CDR3 DNA: TGTGCCAGCAGCCGCCGACTAGCGGGGGGGGGTGTAAACATTCAGTACTTC. Protein: CASSRRLAGGGVNIQYF. The V and J genes are TRBV3-1 (or the pseudogene TRBV3-2) and TRBJ2-4, with 14 bases fitting TRBD2. Trimming cost V 4 bases and J 6 bases; bases outside gene matches: 8. Germline values: CDR1 LGHDT, CDR2 YNNKEL (reference sequence). This CDR3 is 17 amino acids long.

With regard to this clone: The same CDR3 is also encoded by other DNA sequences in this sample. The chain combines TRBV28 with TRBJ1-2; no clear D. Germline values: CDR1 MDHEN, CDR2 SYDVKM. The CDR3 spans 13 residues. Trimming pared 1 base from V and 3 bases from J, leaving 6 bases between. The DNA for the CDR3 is TGTGCCAGCAGTTTATTGAGAGACTATGGCTACACCTTC. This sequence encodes CASSLLRDYGYTF.